This T cell receptor (beta chain) was found in a study of cytomegalovirus exposure and HLA in healthy donors. Germline CDR1 is SGDLS and CDR2 is YYNGEE. The CDR3 covers 15 residues. V was shortened by 0 bases and J by 3 bases, with 10 bases between the two germline ends. This PCR relied on a set of 60 Vbeta primers and 13 Jbeta primers. Using immunoSEQ multiplex PCR, the repertoire was profiled, and TCRdb retains in-frame clones only, with some absent. The table shows over 50,000 clones, with about 80% occurring only once. Sample: PBMCs. This rearrangement joins TRBV9 to TRBJ2-1; tentatively, D is TRBD2 (5 bases). The TCR sequence derives from a man aged 45-65 years in good health and CMV-seropositive. The CDR3 region is CASSVDSGVYNEQFF. CDR3 in DNA: TGTGCCAGCAGCGTAGATTCCGGGGTCTACAATGAGCAGTTCTTC.